This TCR beta chain is drawn from a study of blood T cell repertoires in COVID-19. Study information: T cells, B-cell-depleted T cells, or PBMCs provided the cDNA or gDNA that served as material.

This CDR3 is 12 amino acids long. The V and J ends lost 5 bases and 1 base respectively, with 5 bases between them. Germline CDR1 is LNHNV and CDR2 is YYDKDF (reference sequence). This clone is a singleton in its sample. Per the study methods: Amplified reference gene primers provided the basis for estimating nucleated cell counts. Repertoires were generated with immunoSEQ multiplex PCR, while TCRdb's copy carries only in-frame clones and drops some. The V and J calls and clone size are taken from that table; D and trimming were inferred from the DNA. The data show some 360,000 clones, more than 70% seen once.

This TCR came from a woman aged 55-70 years with COVID-19, enrolled during active disease. V usage is TRBV15 and J usage is TRBJ1-2; no clear D gene. Sequences were obtained from peripheral blood. CDR3 protein: CATSPGNYGYTF. For the CDR3, the DNA is TGTGCCACCAGCCCGGGTAACTATGGCTACACCTTC.